This entry describes one T cell receptor beta chain. Its specificity is unknown. The entry originates in a study of T cell responses to AZD1222 COVID-19 vaccine. Whole-study findings and limits: Of the AZD1222 recipients, only 5 or 6 were seropositive at baseline.

V lost 4 bases, J lost 3 bases, and 5 bases stayed unmatched. The germline CDR1 and CDR2 sequences are MDHEN and SYDVKM. The CDR3 sequence is 15 residues long. This table comes from immunoSEQ multiplex PCR, and its TCRdb copy is limited to in-frame clones, with some not included. The data hold about 120,000 clones, with 81% observed a single time. This TCR derives from an adult in good health. The chain combines TRBV28 with TRBJ2-1; 8 bases are a match to TRBD1. Sequences were derived from peripheral blood, sampled on day 0 of AZD1222 vaccination. The CDR3 DNA reads TGTGCCAGCAGTTCAGGACAGGGATACTACAATGAGCAGTTCTTC. The encoded protein is CASSSGQGYYNEQFF.